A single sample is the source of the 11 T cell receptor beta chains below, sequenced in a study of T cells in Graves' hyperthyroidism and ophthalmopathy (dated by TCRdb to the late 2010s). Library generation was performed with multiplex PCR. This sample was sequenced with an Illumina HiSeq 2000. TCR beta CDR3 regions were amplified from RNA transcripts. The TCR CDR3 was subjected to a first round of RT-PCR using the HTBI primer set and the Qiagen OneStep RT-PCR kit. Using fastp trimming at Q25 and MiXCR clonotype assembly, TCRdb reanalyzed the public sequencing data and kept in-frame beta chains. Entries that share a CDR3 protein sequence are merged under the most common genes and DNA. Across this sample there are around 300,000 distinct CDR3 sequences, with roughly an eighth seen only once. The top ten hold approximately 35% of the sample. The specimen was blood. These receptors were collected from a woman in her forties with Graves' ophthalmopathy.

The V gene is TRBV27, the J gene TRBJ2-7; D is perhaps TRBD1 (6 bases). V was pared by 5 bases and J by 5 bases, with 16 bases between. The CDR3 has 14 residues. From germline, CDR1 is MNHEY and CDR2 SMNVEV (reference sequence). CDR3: CASSPGTTRHEQYF. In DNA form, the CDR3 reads TGTGCCAGCAGTCCAGGGACAACACGGCACGAGCAGTACTTC.

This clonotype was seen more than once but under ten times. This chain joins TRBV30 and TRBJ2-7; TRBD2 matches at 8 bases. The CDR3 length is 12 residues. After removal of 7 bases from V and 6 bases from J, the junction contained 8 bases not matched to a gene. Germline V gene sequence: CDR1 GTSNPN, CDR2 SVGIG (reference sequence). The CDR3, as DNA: TGTGCCTCCTTGCGGGGGGCGGGCGAGCAGTACTTC. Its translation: CASLRGAGEQYF.

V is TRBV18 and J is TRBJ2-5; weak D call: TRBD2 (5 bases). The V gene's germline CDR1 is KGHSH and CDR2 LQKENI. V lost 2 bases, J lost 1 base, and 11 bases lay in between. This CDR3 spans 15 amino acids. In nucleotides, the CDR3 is TGTGCCAGCTCACCAAGGGCCACTAGCCAAGAGACCCAGTACTTC. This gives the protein CASSPRATSQETQYF.

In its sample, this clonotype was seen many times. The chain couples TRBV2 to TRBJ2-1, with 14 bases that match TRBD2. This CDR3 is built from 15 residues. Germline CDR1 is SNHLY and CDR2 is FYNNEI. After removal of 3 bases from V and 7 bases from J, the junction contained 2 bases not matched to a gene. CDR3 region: CASSETSGGANEQFF. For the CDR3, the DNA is TGTGCCAGCAGTGAGACTAGCGGGGGGGCGAATGAGCAGTTCTTC.

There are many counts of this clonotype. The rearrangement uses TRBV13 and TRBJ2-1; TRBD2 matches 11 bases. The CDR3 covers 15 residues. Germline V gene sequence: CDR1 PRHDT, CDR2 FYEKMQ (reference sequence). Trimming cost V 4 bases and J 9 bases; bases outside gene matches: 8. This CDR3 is CASSSRSGRAVEQFF. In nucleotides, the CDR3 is TGTGCCAGCAGCTCACGTAGCGGGAGGGCGGTTGAGCAGTTCTTC.

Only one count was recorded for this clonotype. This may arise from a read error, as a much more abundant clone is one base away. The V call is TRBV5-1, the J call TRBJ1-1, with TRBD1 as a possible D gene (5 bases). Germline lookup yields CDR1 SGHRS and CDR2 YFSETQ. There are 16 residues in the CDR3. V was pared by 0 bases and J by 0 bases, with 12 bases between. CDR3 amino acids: CASSLVRVGMNTEAFF. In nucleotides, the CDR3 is TGCGCCAGCAGCTTGGTCAGGGTAGGTATGAACACTGAAGCTTTCTTT.

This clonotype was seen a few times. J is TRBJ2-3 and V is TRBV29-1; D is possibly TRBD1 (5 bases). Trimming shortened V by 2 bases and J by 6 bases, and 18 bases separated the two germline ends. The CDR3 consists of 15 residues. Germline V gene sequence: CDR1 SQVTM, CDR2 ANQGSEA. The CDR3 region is CSVELAQDKRDTQYF. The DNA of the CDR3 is TGCAGCGTTGAACTGGCTCAGGACAAAAGGGATACGCAGTATTTT.

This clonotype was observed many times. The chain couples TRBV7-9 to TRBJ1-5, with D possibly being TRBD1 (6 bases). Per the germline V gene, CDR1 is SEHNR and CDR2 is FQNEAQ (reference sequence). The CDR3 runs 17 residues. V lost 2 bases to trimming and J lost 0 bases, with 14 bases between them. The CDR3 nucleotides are TGTGCCAGCAGCTTAACAGGGTCTTCTTATAGCAATCAGCCCCAGCATTTT. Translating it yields CASSLTGSSYSNQPQHF.

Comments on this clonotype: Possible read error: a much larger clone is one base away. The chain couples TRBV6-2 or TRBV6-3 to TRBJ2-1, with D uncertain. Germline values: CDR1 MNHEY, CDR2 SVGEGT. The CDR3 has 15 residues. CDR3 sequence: CAGSYGSSSYNEQFF. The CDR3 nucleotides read TGTGCCGGCAGTTACGGCAGTAGCTCCTACAATGAGCAGTTCTTC.

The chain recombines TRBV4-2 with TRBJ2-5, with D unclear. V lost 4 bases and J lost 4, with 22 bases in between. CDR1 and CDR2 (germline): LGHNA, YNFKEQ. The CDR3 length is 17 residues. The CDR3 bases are TGTGCCAGCAGCCTCCGCGAGCGAGCCGAGAAGGGAGAGACCCAGTACTTC. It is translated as CASSLRERAEKGETQYF.

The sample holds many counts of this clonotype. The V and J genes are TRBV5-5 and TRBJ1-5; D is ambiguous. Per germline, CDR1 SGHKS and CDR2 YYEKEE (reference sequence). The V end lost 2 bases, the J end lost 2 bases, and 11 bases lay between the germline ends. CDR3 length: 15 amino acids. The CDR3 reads CASSFWRGGNQPQHF. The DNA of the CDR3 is TGTGCCAGCAGCTTTTGGCGCGGTGGCAATCAGCCCCAGCATTTT. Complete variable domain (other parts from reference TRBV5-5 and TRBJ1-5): DAGVTQSPTHLIKTRGQQVTLRCSPISGHKSVSWYQQVLGQGPQFIFQYYEKEERGRGNFPDRFSARQFPNYSSELNVNALLLGDSALYLCASSFWRGGNQPQHFGDGTRLSIL.